These T cell receptor beta chains were read from a single sample in a study of T cells in Graves' hyperthyroidism and ophthalmopathy. MiXCR was run by TCRdb on the multiplex PCR reads, yielding one entry per CDR3 protein. Of about 530,000 distinct CDR3 sequences in the sample, 15% to 20% were seen once. The sequenced sample was blood. These receptors originate from a woman between 18 and 29 years old with Graves' ophthalmopathy. CDR3s include the opening cysteine and the closing phenylalanine or tryptophan. A D gene is named only where the DNA matches it firmly. Not all rows give a size; the values are once, few, many and, for expanded clones, a class.

abundance	j_gene	d_gene	v_gene	CDR3aa	CDR3nt
-	TRBJ1-1	TRBD1	TRBV3-1	CASSQDVTGVNTEAFF	TGTGCCAGCAGCCAAGATGTCACAGGGGTGAACACTGAAGCTTTCTTT
-	TRBJ2-7	-	TRBV6-5	CASSYFREISYEQYF	TGTGCCAGCAGTTACTTCAGGGAGATCTCCTACGAGCAGTACTTC
many	TRBJ2-1	-	TRBV3-1	CASSQGPDNEQFF	TGTGCCAGCAGCCAGGGGCCGGACAATGAGCAGTTCTTC
many	TRBJ2-7	TRBD1	TRBV27	CASARTGAYEQYF	TGTGCCAGCGCCCGGACAGGGGCCTACGAGCAGTACTTC
-	TRBJ2-3	TRBD2	TRBV6-2/TRBV6-3	CASRRGANKASTDTQYF	TGTGCCAGCAGGCGGGGGGCAAATAAAGCTAGCACAGATACGCAGTATTTT
many	TRBJ1-1	-	TRBV19	CASSTDRQATEAFF	TGTGCCAGTAGTACCGACAGGCAGGCAACTGAAGCTTTCTTT
many	TRBJ2-5	TRBD2	TRBV6-1	CASREPSGRAETQYF	TGTGCCAGCAGAGAACCTAGCGGGAGGGCCGAGACCCAGTACTTC
few	TRBJ2-7	TRBD1	TRBV5-1	CASSLGQGVYEQYF	TGTGCCAGCAGCTTGGGACAGGGGGTGTACGAGCAGTACTTC
many	TRBJ2-7	TRBD1	TRBV3-1	CASSHADRENEQYF	TGTGCCAGCAGCCATGCGGACAGGGAAAACGAGCAGTACTTC
many	TRBJ2-2	TRBD2	TRBV7-2	CASSLASSGVNTGELFF	TGTGCCAGCAGCTTAGCCTCTAGCGGGGTGAACACCGGGGAGCTGTTTTTT
few	TRBJ1-1	TRBD1	TRBV5-5	CASIAGGNTEAFF	TGTGCCAGCATCGCAGGGGGGAACACTGAAGCTTTCTTT
-	TRBJ1-3	-	TRBV3-1	CASSQGDRYWNTIYF	TGTGCCAGCAGCCAAGGCGACAGGTATTGGAACACCATATATTTT
-	TRBJ2-5	-	TRBV7-2	CASSYYLQGFRETQYF	TGTGCCAGCAGCTACTACTTACAGGGCTTCCGAGAGACCCAGTACTTC
few	TRBJ2-5	TRBD2	TRBV7-9	CASSLLLAGEETQYF	TGTGCCAGCAGCTTACTACTAGCGGGAGAAGAGACCCAGTACTTC
many	TRBJ1-6	TRBD1	TRBV18	CASSPPNRGIHSPLHF	TGTGCCAGCTCACCACCCAACAGGGGTATCCATTCACCCCTCCACTTT
many	TRBJ2-5	TRBD2	TRBV7-8	CASSDLAGGPTTQYF	TGTGCCAGCAGCGATCTAGCGGGGGGCCCGACGACCCAGTACTTC
many	TRBJ1-1	TRBD1	TRBV5-1	CASSQTGANTEAFF	TGCGCCAGCAGTCAGACAGGGGCAAACACTGAAGCTTTCTTT
-	TRBJ2-1	TRBD2	TRBV28	CAISWGFAEQGAKTSGRVDNEQFF	TGTGCCATCTCCTGGGGATTTGCTGAACAGGGGGCGAAGACTAGCGGGAGGGTCGACAATGAGCAGTTCTTC
-	TRBJ2-7	-	TRBV19	CASSIGWSYEQYF	TGTGCCAGTAGTATTGGGTGGTCCTACGAGCAGTACTTC
many	TRBJ1-1	-	TRBV5-1	CASSLNGAQARLGTEAFF	TGCGCCAGCAGCTTAAACGGGGCGCAGGCGCGACTGGGCACTGAAGCTTTCTTT
-	TRBJ2-3	TRBD2	TRBV9	CASSGSGTSGTDTQYF	TGTGCCAGCAGCGGCTCAGGGACTAGCGGGACAGATACGCAGTATTTT
many	TRBJ1-5	-	TRBV18	CASSPLRGRDQPQHF	TGTGCCAGCTCACCATTACGGGGAAGGGATCAGCCCCAGCATTTT
many	TRBJ1-4	TRBD1	TRBV28	CASTPTGVIPTNEKLFF	TGTGCCAGCACCCCGACAGGGGTCATCCCAACTAATGAAAAACTGTTTTTT
many	TRBJ2-2	-	TRBV5-1	CASSLQTSLTGELFF	TGCGCCAGCAGCTTGCAGACATCTCTAACCGGGGAGCTGTTTTTT
many	TRBJ1-2	-	TRBV10-3	CAISESAYGYTF	TGTGCCATCAGTGAGTCGGCCTATGGCTACACCTTC
-	TRBJ2-3	-	TRBV29-1	CSVPLWDTQYF	TGCAGCGTTCCCTTGTGGGATACGCAGTATTTT
-	TRBJ2-4	TRBD2	TRBV9	CASSAGLAEQNIQYF	TGTGCCAGCAGCGCCGGACTAGCGGAACAAAACATTCAGTACTTC
many	TRBJ1-1	-	TRBV9	CASSVGGGSTEAFF	TGTGCCAGCAGCGTAGGAGGGGGGAGTACTGAAGCTTTCTTT
few	TRBJ1-2	TRBD1	TRBV5-1	CASSPGQGGRTRGYTF	TGCGCCAGCAGCCCGGGACAGGGGGGGAGAACCCGCGGCTACACCTTC
-	TRBJ2-5	TRBD2	TRBV24-1	CATSDYGTSAETQYF	TGTGCCACCAGTGATTATGGGACTAGCGCGGAGACCCAGTACTTC
many	TRBJ2-3	TRBD2	TRBV28	CASSSREGQPDTQYF	TGTGCCAGCAGCTCTCGGGAGGGCCAACCAGATACGCAGTATTTT
many	TRBJ1-5	-	TRBV7-9	CASSLFDQPQHF	TGTGCCAGCAGCTTATTCGATCAGCCCCAGCATTTT
few	TRBJ1-2	-	TRBV2	CASSDFKGNHGYTF	TGTGCCAGCAGTGATTTTAAGGGGAACCATGGCTACACCTTC
many	TRBJ2-5	-	TRBV20-1	CSASSADAGKETQYF	TGCAGTGCTAGTAGTGCGGACGCAGGAAAAGAGACCCAGTACTTC
many	TRBJ2-7	-	TRBV28	CASSWALAEYEQYF	TGTGCCAGCAGTTGGGCACTAGCAGAATACGAGCAGTACTTC
-	TRBJ2-3	TRBD2	TRBV20-1	CSARDWGTSGSFTDTQYF	TGCAGTGCTAGAGATTGGGGCACTAGCGGGAGTTTTACAGATACGCAGTATTTT
once	TRBJ2-3	-	TRBV9	CASSVDLPDTQYF	TGTGCCAGCAGCGTAGATCTGCCAGATACGCAGTATTTT
-	TRBJ1-1	-	TRBV20-1	CSAHTEVNTEAFF	TGCAGTGCCCATACGGAGGTGAACACTGAAGCTTTCTTT